Following are 6 T cell receptor beta chains from one sample sequenced in a study of T cells after yellow fever vaccination. MiXCR, applied by TCRdb to the 5' RACE reads, yields one record per CDR3 protein. Among about 400,000 distinct CDR3 sequences listed, over 5% were seen once. The sequences come from PBMCs, collected 5 days after the yellow fever booster vaccination. The source of these receptors is a young man who received the YFV17D yellow fever vaccine.

This chain links TRBV15 with TRBJ1-1, with D unclear. Trimming left V 1 base short and J 4 bases short, with 10 bases between. Germline-derived CDR1 and CDR2 are LNHNV and YYDKDF (reference sequence). There are 14 residues in the CDR3. CDR3 amino acids: CATSRAGVGTEAFF. The CDR3 region has the DNA TGTGCCACCAGCAGAGCAGGTGTGGGCACTGAAGCTTTCTTT.

This chain links TRBV20-1 with TRBJ2-1, with TRBD2 matching 7 bases. Germline V gene lookup returns CDR1 DFQATT and CDR2 SNEGSKA (reference sequence). J lost 5 bases, V lost 6 bases, and 10 bases had no gene match. CDR3 length: 14 amino acids. The CDR3 nucleotides are TGCAGTGCCGGGCCAGCGGGAATTCACAATGAGCAGTTCTTC. Translating gives CSAGPAGIHNEQFF.

The V and J genes are TRBV7-9 and TRBJ1-5; 9 nucleotides line up with TRBD1. V shed 5 bases and J 4 bases; nucleotides not matched to a gene: 6. The CDR3 consists of 15 residues. Germline values: CDR1 SEHNR, CDR2 FQNEAQ (reference sequence). CDR3 DNA sequence: TGTGCCAGCAGCCCCCTCGGGACAGGGAATCAGCCCCAGCATTTT. It is translated as CASSPLGTGNQPQHF.

The V gene is TRBV19, the J gene TRBJ1-6, with a tentative D call TRBD1 (5 bases). This CDR3 contains 14 residues. The V end lost 5 bases, the J end lost 9 bases, and 14 bases lay between the germline ends. In germline, CDR1 is LNHDA, CDR2 SQIVND (reference sequence). The CDR3 is CASSEVGATSPLHF. CDR3 sequence (DNA): TGTGCCAGTAGTGAGGTAGGGGCTACTTCACCCCTCCACTTT. The full variable domain, completed using reference TRBV19 and TRBJ1-6, is DGGITQSPKYLFRKEGQNVTLSCEQNLNHDAMYWYRQDPGQGLRLIYYSQIVNDFQKGDIAEGYSVSREKKESFPLTVTSAQKNPTAFYLCASSEVGATSPLHFGNGTRLTVT.

The chain joins TRBV29-1 to TRBJ2-1, with a tentative D call TRBD2 (6 bases). The germline V gene encodes CDR1 SQVTM and CDR2 ANQGSEA. The CDR3 extends over 11 amino acids. V shed 3 bases and J shed 8 bases, with 8 bases lying between them. Here the CDR3 reads CSVDWGDEQFF. In DNA form, the CDR3 reads TGCAGCGTTGATTGGGGGGATGAGCAGTTCTTC.

This clonotype was counted between two and nine times. The chain carries TRBV19 and TRBJ1-5; no clear D gene. Between the trimmed V and J ends, which lost 1 base and 1 base, there was a span of 11 bases. Germline V CDR1 and CDR2: LNHDA, SQIVND (reference sequence). This CDR3 comprises 16 residues. CDR3 in DNA: TGTGCCAGTAGTATAGCGGGAGGTGGAAGCAATCAGCCCCAGCATTTT. Its translation: CASSIAGGGSNQPQHF.